This note documents a single TCR beta chain sequence. Germline V gene sequence: CDR1 MNHNY, CDR2 SVGAGI (reference sequence). The CDR3 has 15 amino acids. Trimming shortened V by 7 bases and J by 0 bases, and 10 bases separated the two germline ends. The data derive from a study of glioma-infiltrating T cells after dendritic cell vaccination. The PCR used 60 V beta and 13 J beta primers. Generated by immunoSEQ multiplex PCR, the TCRdb table keeps only in-frame clones and is missing some. The table has about 73,000 clones, almost 85% seen once. This receptor was identified in a human donor with glioblastoma. The chain recombines TRBV6-6 with TRBJ1-6; D gene uncertain. The input for sequencing was blood, taken before dendritic cell vaccination. DNA of the CDR3: TGTGCCAGCATTATGACAAGCTCCTATAATTCACCCCTCCACTTT. It yields the protein CASIMTSSYNSPLHF.